This passage covers 18 T cell receptor beta chains from one sample sequenced in a study of blood T cell repertoires in COVID-19 (dated by TCRdb to 2019 to 2021). Libraries were prepared through the immunoSEQ multiplex PCR assay. This is the immuneACCESS table as TCRdb keeps it, with only in-frame sequences that have V and J called. A part of the clones is gone; compared with another copy, unresolved V genes explain less than half, and the rest is unexplained. This sample gives 220,000 or so clones in total; about 81% of them show up just once. The ten largest account for approximately 8% of the sample. Sequenced sample: peripheral blood. The receptors were sampled from a woman of 80 years or more with COVID-19, enrolled during active disease.

In this sample, this clone turned up a few times. The chain uses TRBV12-3 or TRBV12-4 and TRBJ1-2; no clear D gene. This CDR3 has 13 residues. V shed 6 bases and J shed 2 bases, with 10 bases lying between them. CDR3 protein: CASSPDLNYGYTF. Written as DNA, the CDR3 is TGTGCCAGCAGCCCGGACTTGAACTATGGCTACACCTTC.

This clone was seen a single time. The chain joins TRBV6-5 to TRBJ2-2, with TRBD2 identical over 7 bases. CDR1 and CDR2 from the germline V gene are MNHEY and SVGAGI. This CDR3 contains 13 residues. V trimming: 8 bases; J trimming: 3 bases; junction bases outside the gene matches: 3. CDR3 region: CASAREDTGELFF. The DNA of the CDR3 is TGTGCCAGCGCCCGGGAGGACACCGGGGAGCTGTTTTTT.

The chain links TRBV28 to TRBJ2-7; 8 bases agree with TRBD1. The V and J ends lost 0 bases and 3 bases, in that order; junction bases with no gene match: 7. Germline CDR1 is MDHEN and CDR2 is SYDVKM. The CDR3 has 16 amino acids. CDR3 sequence: CASSLWGADRDYEQYF. CDR3 nucleotides: TGTGCCAGCAGTTTATGGGGGGCGGACAGGGACTACGAGCAGTACTTC.

The gene calls are TRBV27 and TRBJ2-3; 7 nucleotides match TRBD1. The ends lost 3 bases at V and 9 bases at J; junction bases unmatched: 9. Germline V gives CDR1 MNHEY, CDR2 SMNVEV (reference sequence). The CDR3 covers 14 residues. CDR3 protein: CASSLSTGQLTQYF. CDR3 DNA sequence: TGTGCCAGCAGTTTGTCAACGGGACAGTTAACGCAGTATTTT.

This clone has just one count. Here the CDR3 DNA reads TGCGCCAGCAGCCCCGATGAACGGGCCATATATTTT. Translation gives CASSPDERAIYF. The V and J genes are TRBV5-1 and TRBJ1-3; D not resolved. This CDR3 is 12 amino acids long. Per germline, CDR1 SGHRS and CDR2 YFSETQ. The ends were cut back, 4 bases at V and 11 bases at J, with 13 bases in the middle.

The V and J genes are TRBV9 and TRBJ2-7; 7 bases fit TRBD1. Germline lookup yields CDR1 SGDLS and CDR2 YYNGEE. The V gene end was trimmed by 4 bases and the J gene end by 0 bases; junction bases not matched to a gene: 4. The CDR3 has 14 residues. CDR3 sequence: CASSRRDSSYEQYF. CDR3 nucleotides: TGTGCCAGCAGCAGAAGGGACAGCTCCTACGAGCAGTACTTC.

The chain has TRBV5-1 and TRBJ2-2; 11 bases line up with TRBD2. The CDR3 loop spans 14 amino acids. In germline, CDR1 is SGHRS, CDR2 YFSETQ. After removal of 4 bases from V and 8 bases from J, the junction contained 4 bases not matched to a gene. In nucleotides, the CDR3 is TGCGCCAGCAGCAAGGGACTAGCGGCAGGGGAGCTGTTTTTT. Translated, it gives CASSKGLAAGELFF.

The CDR3 sequence is CASSPAPGDVGYTF. As DNA, the CDR3 is TGTGCCAGCTCACCCGCCCCAGGGGATGTGGGCTACACCTTC. The J gene is TRBJ1-2, the V gene TRBV18; D may be TRBD1 (6 bases). This CDR3 is 14 amino acids long. Germline assignment: CDR1 KGHSH and CDR2 LQKENI. The ends were cut back, 3 bases at V and 8 bases at J, with 16 bases in the middle.

This clone has just a few counts. The chain combines TRBV10-2 with TRBJ1-5; unclear D gene. The length of the CDR3 is 12 residues. Per germline, CDR1 WSHSY and CDR2 SAAADI. The V and J ends lost 3 bases and 4 bases respectively, with 4 bases between them. The CDR3 sequence: CASSDLNQPQHF. In DNA, the CDR3 is TGCGCCAGCAGTGATCTTAATCAGCCCCAGCATTTT.

The rearrangement joins TRBV9 to TRBJ2-7; TRBD2 agrees at 7 bases. The CDR3 is 15 amino acids. V lost 4 bases to trimming and J lost 0 bases; unmatched junction nucleotides: 7. The germline V gene encodes CDR1 SGDLS and CDR2 YYNGEE. CDR3: CASSRGEVFSYEQYF. CDR3 bases: TGTGCCAGCAGCCGGGGGGAGGTTTTCTCCTACGAGCAGTACTTC.

This chain uses TRBV6-6 with TRBJ2-7; 10 bases align to TRBD2. This CDR3 is 14 amino acids long. Losses at the gene ends were 7 bases for V and 0 bases for J; bases not matched to a gene: 3. Germline lookup yields CDR1 MNHNY and CDR2 SVGAGI (reference sequence). The CDR3 coding sequence is TGTGCCAGCACCGTAGCGGGAGGCTCCTACGAGCAGTACTTC. It codes for CASTVAGGSYEQYF.

V gene TRBV21-1 combines with J gene TRBJ1-2. TRBV21-1 corresponds to a pseudogene. CDR3 size: 20 residues. The CDR3 here is CASSKDHWNTGGAPLDGYTF. CDR3 nucleotides: TGTGCCAGCAGCAAAGACCACTGGAACACGGGGGGCGCACCGTTGGATGGCTACACCTTC.

This chain connects TRBV5-5 to TRBJ1-2, with D unclear. This CDR3 is built from 13 residues. V was cut by 1 base and J by 1 base, with 5 bases left in between. Germline loops: CDR1 SGHKS, CDR2 YYEKEE (reference sequence). CDR3 DNA: TGTGCCAGCAGCTTGACTTTTAACTATGGCTACACCTTC. Its translation is CASSLTFNYGYTF.

This sequence joins TRBV6-5 and TRBJ1-6; D remains ambiguous. The CDR3 has 15 amino acids. V lost 5 bases to trimming and J lost 8 bases, with 16 bases between them. Per germline, CDR1 MNHEY and CDR2 SVGAGI. CDR3 coding DNA: TGTGCCAGCAGTACCGACACAAACTGGGATTCACCCCTCCACTTT. It encodes CASSTDTNWDSPLHF.

V usage is TRBV7-9 and J usage is TRBJ2-3; 10 nucleotides agree with TRBD2. The CDR3 runs to 16 residues. The germline gives CDR1 SEHNR, CDR2 FQNEAQ (reference sequence). V shed 3 bases and J 5 bases; nucleotides not matched to a gene: 8. The CDR3 sequence is CASSFLQRGGGDTQYF. The CDR3 coding sequence is TGTGCCAGCAGCTTTCTTCAGCGGGGGGGAGGAGATACGCAGTATTTT.

The chain combines TRBV2 with TRBJ1-4; D call uncertain. V was trimmed by 6 bases and J by 0 bases, leaving 8 bases between them. CDR1 is SNHLY and CDR2 is FYNNEI in the germline V gene. CDR3 length: 14 amino acids. The CDR3 sequence is CASRWSSTNEKLFF. DNA for the CDR3: TGTGCCAGCAGGTGGAGCTCAACTAATGAAAAACTGTTTTTT. Variable domain in full (rest from reference TRBV2 and TRBJ1-4): EPEVTQTPSHQVTQMGQEVILRCVPISNHLYFYWYRQILGQKVEFLVSFYNNEISEKSEIFDDQFSVERPDGSNFTLKIRSTKLEDSAMYFCASRWSSTNEKLFFGSGTQLSVL.

This chain uses TRBV6-4 with TRBJ2-3; possibly TRBD1 for D (6 bases). This CDR3 spans 14 amino acids. Trimming took off 5 bases at V and 2 bases at J, with 11 bases between the two ends. Germline V lookup: CDR1 MRHNA, CDR2 SNTAGT. The CDR3 DNA is TGTGCCAGCAGTAGAGGACAGAACACAGATACGCAGTATTTT. Protein product: CASSRGQNTDTQYF.

The CDR3 sequence: CAIGGNTIYF. Written as DNA, the CDR3 is TGTGCCATCGGTGGAAACACCATATATTTT. This chain connects TRBV12-3 or TRBV12-4 to TRBJ1-3, with D unresolved. The CDR3 is made up of 10 amino acids. V lost 10 bases to trimming and J lost 3 bases, with 4 bases between them.